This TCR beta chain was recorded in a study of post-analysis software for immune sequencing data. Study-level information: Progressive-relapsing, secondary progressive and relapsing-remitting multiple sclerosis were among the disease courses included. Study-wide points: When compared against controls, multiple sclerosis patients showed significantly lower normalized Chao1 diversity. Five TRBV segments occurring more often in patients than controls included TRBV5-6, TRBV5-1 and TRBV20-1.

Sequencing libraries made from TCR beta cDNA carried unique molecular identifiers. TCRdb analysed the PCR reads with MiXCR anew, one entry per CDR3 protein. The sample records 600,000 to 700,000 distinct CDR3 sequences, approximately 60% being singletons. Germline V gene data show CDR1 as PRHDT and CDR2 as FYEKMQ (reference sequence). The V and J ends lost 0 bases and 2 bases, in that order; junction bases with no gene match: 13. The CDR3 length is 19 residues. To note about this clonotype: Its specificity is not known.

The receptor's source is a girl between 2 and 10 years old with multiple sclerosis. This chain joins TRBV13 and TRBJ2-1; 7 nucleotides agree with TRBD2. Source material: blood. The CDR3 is CASSLGGGRLILAYNEQFF. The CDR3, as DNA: TGTGCCAGCAGCTTAGGGGGCGGGAGATTAATACTTGCCTACAATGAGCAGTTCTTC.